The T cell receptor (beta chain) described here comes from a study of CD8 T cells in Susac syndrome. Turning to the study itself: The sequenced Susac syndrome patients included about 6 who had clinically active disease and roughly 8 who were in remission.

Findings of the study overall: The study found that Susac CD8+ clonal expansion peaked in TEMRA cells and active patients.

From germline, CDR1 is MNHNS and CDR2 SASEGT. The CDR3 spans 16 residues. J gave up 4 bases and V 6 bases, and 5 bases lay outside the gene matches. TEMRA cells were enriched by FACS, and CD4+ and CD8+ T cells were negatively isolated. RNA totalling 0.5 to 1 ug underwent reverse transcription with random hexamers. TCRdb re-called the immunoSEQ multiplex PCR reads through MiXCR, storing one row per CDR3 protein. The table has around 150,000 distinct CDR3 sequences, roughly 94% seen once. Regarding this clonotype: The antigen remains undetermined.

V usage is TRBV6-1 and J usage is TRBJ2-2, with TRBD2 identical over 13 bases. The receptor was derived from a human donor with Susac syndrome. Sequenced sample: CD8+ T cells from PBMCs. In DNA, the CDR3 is TGTGCCAGCAGCCCAGGACTAGCGGGAGTCACCGGGGAGCTGTTTTTT. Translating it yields CASSPGLAGVTGELFF.